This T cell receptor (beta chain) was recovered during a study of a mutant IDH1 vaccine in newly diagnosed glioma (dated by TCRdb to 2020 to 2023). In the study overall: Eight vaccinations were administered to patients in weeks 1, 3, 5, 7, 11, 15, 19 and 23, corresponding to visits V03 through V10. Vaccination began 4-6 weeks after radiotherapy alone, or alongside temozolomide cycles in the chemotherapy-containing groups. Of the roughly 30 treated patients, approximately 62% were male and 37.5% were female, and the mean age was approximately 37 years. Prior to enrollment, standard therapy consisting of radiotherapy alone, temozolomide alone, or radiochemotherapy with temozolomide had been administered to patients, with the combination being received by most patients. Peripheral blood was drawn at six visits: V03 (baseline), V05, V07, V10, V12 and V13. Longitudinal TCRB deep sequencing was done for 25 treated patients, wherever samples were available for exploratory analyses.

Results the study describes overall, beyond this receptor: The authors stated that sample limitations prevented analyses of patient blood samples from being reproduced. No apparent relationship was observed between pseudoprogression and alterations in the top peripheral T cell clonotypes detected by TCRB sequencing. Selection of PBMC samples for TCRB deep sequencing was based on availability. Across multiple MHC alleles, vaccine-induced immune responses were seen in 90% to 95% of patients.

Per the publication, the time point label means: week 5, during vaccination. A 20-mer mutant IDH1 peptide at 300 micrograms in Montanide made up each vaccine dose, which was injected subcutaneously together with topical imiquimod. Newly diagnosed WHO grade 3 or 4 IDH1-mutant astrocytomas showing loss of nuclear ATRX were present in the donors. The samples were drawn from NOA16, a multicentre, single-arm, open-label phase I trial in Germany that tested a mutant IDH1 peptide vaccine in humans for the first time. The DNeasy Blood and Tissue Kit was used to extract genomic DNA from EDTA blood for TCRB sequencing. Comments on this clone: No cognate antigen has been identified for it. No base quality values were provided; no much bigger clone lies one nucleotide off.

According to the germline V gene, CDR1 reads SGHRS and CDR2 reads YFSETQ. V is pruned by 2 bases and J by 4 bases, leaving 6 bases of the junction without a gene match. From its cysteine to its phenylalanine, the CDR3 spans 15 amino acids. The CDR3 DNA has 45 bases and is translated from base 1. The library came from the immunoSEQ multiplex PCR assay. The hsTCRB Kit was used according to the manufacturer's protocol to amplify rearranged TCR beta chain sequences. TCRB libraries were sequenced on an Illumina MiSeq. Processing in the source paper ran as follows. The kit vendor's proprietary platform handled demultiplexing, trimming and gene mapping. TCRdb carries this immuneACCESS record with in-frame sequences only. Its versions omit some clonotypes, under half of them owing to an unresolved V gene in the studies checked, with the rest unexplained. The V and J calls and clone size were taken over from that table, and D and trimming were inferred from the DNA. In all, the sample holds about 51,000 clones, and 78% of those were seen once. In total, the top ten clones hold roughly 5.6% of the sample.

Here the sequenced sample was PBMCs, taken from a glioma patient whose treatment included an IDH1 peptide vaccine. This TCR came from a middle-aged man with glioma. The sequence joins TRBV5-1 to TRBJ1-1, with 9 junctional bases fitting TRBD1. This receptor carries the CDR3 CASSLGTGLITEAFF. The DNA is TGCGCCAGCAGCTTAGGGACAGGGCTTATCACTGAAGCTTTCTTT.